Sequencing of this T cell receptor beta chain was carried out in a study of post-analysis software for immune sequencing data (dated by TCRdb to the mid-2010s). For the wider study: The recorded disease courses included relapsing-remitting, secondary progressive and progressive-relapsing multiple sclerosis, and some patients had no subtype annotation. The patient repertoires were set against around eleven previously published healthy control repertoires from donors whose ages ranged from roughly 6 to 27 years. A subset of samples was prepared in parallel using single-end sample barcoding, then pooled and co-amplified after Illumina adapter ligation. Results and caveats for the whole study, not just this receptor: Significantly lower normalized Chao1 diversity was found in multiple sclerosis patients than in controls, suggesting substantial peripheral T-cell clonal expansion. Strong co-clustering of samples prepared in the same batch was shown by direct clustering with F measure, prompting a batch-effect correction. The multiple sclerosis patient group was slightly younger than the control group. Patients showed significantly higher frequencies than controls for a handful of TRBV segments, among them TRBV5-6, TRBV5-1 and TRBV20-1.

Library construction relied on PCR. The sequencer listed for this sample is Illumina HiSeq 2500. To reduce PCR and sequencing biases, unique molecular identifiers were incorporated into the TCR beta cDNA libraries. Per 1 to 10 million input T cells, roughly 500,000 cDNA molecules were obtained, such that each molecule approximated one T cell. The patient libraries were prepared and sequenced using the same protocol as the earlier healthy control dataset. Within a given batch, samples were prepared together, multiplexed and sequenced on the same HiSeq lane. Processing in the source paper ran as follows. Raw barcoded reads were processed with MIGEC, and single-read molecular identifier groups were discarded before consensus assembly and CDR3 extraction. Clonotype tables were post-analysed with VDJtools, normalizing diversity by down-sampling all datasets to the smallest sample size. Repertoire overlap clustering matched CDR3 amino acid but not nucleotide sequences to correct batch-related cross-sample contamination. Starting from the raw public reads, TCRdb applied fastp trimming at Q25, assembled clones with MiXCR and retained in-frame beta chains. Entries that share a CDR3 protein sequence are merged under the most common genes and DNA. TCRdb's processing, not the authors', yielded these V and J calls. Here the sample has some 190,000 distinct CDR3 sequences; about 30% occur a single time. The ten largest account for approximately 3.6% of the sample.

To demonstrate the VDJtools post-analysis software, the study profiled TCR beta repertoires from the peripheral blood of about a dozen young patients with multiple sclerosis. Multiple sclerosis patients were children and adolescents aged roughly 6 to 16 years. About this clonotype: There is no known antigen for this receptor. Within one base of it there is no much larger clone, and no base qualities were kept.

The germline ends are 19 bases apart after V is trimmed by 8 bases and J by 2 bases. The CDR3 starts with the cysteine, ends with the phenylalanine, and has 16 residues. The read is trimmed to its CDR3 DNA, 48 bases read in frame from base 1. CDR1 and CDR2, looked up from the germline V gene, are MNHNS and SASEGT. This receptor was taken from a girl aged 2-17 years with multiple sclerosis. The chain was built from TRBV6-1 and TRBJ2-1; the D gene identity is not certain. Sequences were obtained from blood. This receptor carries the CDR3 CASSRNVGRPYNEQFF. Here is the DNA: TGTGCCAGCTCCCGAAATGTAGGGCGTCCCTACAATGAGCAGTTCTTC.